One TCR beta chain is described in this entry. The entry originates in a study of blood T cell repertoires in COVID-19. Study-level information: Sites across the United States, Italy and Spain contributed samples from acute and convalescent COVID-19.

In the original workflow: Counts of nucleated cells, estimated from reference gene primer amplification, were obtained. Assay used: immunoSEQ multiplex PCR; TCRdb lists only in-frame clones, some missing. V, J and clone size were drawn from that table, and D and trimming were deduced from the DNA. Here the sample spans 250,000 or so clones, about 87% being singletons. The V and J ends lost 8 bases and 10 bases, in that order; junction bases with no gene match: 10. This CDR3 is 14 amino acids long. Those who participated ranged in age from roughly 18 to 90 years and resided in some 24 US areas. This chain links TRBV23-1 with TRBJ1-6; 8 bases fit TRBD1. TRBV23-1 is annotated as an ORF whose role is uncertain. Sequencing was carried out using PBMCs or T cells enriched from blood (not recorded which). The receptor comes from a woman aged 40 to 55 with acute COVID-19. CDR3 loop: CASGWTGKESPLHF. The CDR3 nucleotides read TGCGCCAGCGGCTGGACAGGGAAAGAATCACCCCTCCACTTT.